These T cell receptor beta chains were read from a single sample in a study of T cell responses to AZD1222 COVID-19 vaccine. Assay: immunoSEQ multiplex PCR; the TCRdb copy retains only in-frame clones and omits some. Here the sample spans around 100,000 clones, about nine tenths being singletons. Sequences were derived from peripheral blood, sampled on day 0 of AZD1222 vaccination. These receptors all come from an adult in good health. Each CDR3 is given with its conserved first and last residue.

j_call | v_call | cdr3_aa
TRBJ1-1 | TRBV28 | CAITGNRGRRGAFF
TRBJ1-5 | TRBV5-8 | CASSLGGGTGDNQPQHF
TRBJ2-7 | TRBV11-2 | CASSTRLAGGISYEQYF
TRBJ1-6 | TRBV5-1 | CASSGPSGLNSPLHF
TRBJ2-1 | TRBV6-5 | CASTLGTGPYNEQFF
TRBJ1-5 | TRBV28 | CASVSPQGGNQPQHF
TRBJ2-3 | TRBV19 | CASSLNPDTQYF
TRBJ2-5 | TRBV9 | CASSVAGRPQETQYF
TRBJ2-3 | TRBV6-4 | CASSEREGADTQYF
TRBJ1-1 | TRBV11-2 | CASSPDGMRLGGTEAFF
TRBJ2-1 | TRBV2 | CASSPGKPAAEQFF
TRBJ2-3 | TRBV3-1/TRBV3-2 | CASSQEGSSTDTQYF
TRBJ1-6 | TRBV2 | CASVPDRGYNSPLHF
TRBJ2-2 | TRBV5-5 | CASSSQTGNTNTGELFF
TRBJ2-7 | TRBV20-1 | CSASTVPFYEQYF
TRBJ2-7 | TRBV6-5 | CASMAGDYYEQYF
TRBJ1-1 | TRBV5-4 | CASSFSGLMNTEAFF
TRBJ1-2 | TRBV9 | CASSVDSKPNYGYTF
TRBJ1-4 | TRBV3-1/TRBV3-2 | CASSQDSAGLAGEKLFF
TRBJ2-1 | TRBV7-9 | CASSTTSGRIYNEQFF
TRBJ2-5 | TRBV15 | CATSRFGAGQGAETQYF
TRBJ2-1 | TRBV7-9 | CASSPSRGALQNYNEQFF
TRBJ2-1 | TRBV27 | CASSLWPPSGARNEQFF
TRBJ1-2 | TRBV5-4 | CASSLDRSYGYTF
TRBJ1-1 | TRBV12-3/TRBV12-4 | CASSLMGWTEAFF
TRBJ2-3 | TRBV6-1 | CASSEFVVDTQYF
TRBJ2-7 | TRBV18 | CASSPPGLAGYEQYF
TRBJ2-7 | TRBV6-5 | CASSYSTGGVPYEQYF
TRBJ2-5 | TRBV7-7 | CASSQAGGVWETQYF
TRBJ1-1 | TRBV6-5 | CASSHRGRSEAFF
TRBJ2-6 | TRBV19 | CASSVQGASGANVLTF
TRBJ2-3 | TRBV5-1 | CASSLARGLAVTDTQYF
TRBJ2-5 | TRBV6-6 | CAVGSGIFRGETQYF
TRBJ1-2 | TRBV9 | CASSARIYGYTF
TRBJ2-7 | TRBV20-1 | CSVPRNYEQYF
TRBJ1-5 | TRBV19 | CASSDRGTRSNQPQHF
TRBJ2-5 | TRBV28 | CASSILADQETQYF
TRBJ1-1 | TRBV29-1 | CSVESEGLGTEAFF
TRBJ2-1 | TRBV7-9 | CASSSSGTRYNEQFF
TRBJ2-5 | TRBV18 | CASSGTGAFQETQYF
TRBJ2-2 | TRBV7-9 | CASSFTGGYTGELFF
TRBJ1-3 | TRBV10-1 | CASRDGSSGNTIYF
TRBJ2-7 | TRBV5-1 | CASSLIGIYEQYF
TRBJ1-3 | TRBV7-8 | CASNIGWAKGSGNTIYF
TRBJ1-1 | TRBV7-2 | CAAYLGTVNTEAFF